The 24 T cell receptor beta chains given below trace back to one sample, sequenced in a study of radiation and T cells in renal cell carcinoma. TCRdb keeps only in-frame clones here, not all; method: immunoSEQ multiplex PCR. This table has 100,000 to 150,000 clones, 75% to 85% appearing once. Time point noted: blood 2 weeks post-SBRT. Described treatment: 15 Gy SBRT to primary tumor, nephrectomy 4 weeks later. The sample here was blood, taken from a patient whose treatment included radiotherapy and nephrectomy. Every receptor here comes from a woman in her fifties or sixties with renal cell carcinoma.

The J gene is TRBJ1-5, the V gene TRBV28; D might be TRBD1 (6 bases). The germline V gene has CDR1 MDHEN and CDR2 SYDVKM. The CDR3 is made up of 14 amino acids. Between the trimmed V and J ends, which lost 6 bases and 6 bases, there was a span of 15 bases. Here the CDR3 reads CASSLTGPRQPQHF. As DNA, the CDR3 is TGTGCCAGCAGCCTTACAGGGCCTCGTCAGCCCCAGCATTTT. The variable domain in full, with the rest retrieved from reference TRBV28 and TRBJ1-5, is DVKVTQSSRYLVKRTGEKVFLECVQDMDHENMFWYRQDPGLGLRLIYFSYDVKMKEKGDIPEGYSVSREKKERFSLILESASTNQTSMYLCASSLTGPRQPQHFGDGTRLSIL.

This sequence joins TRBV19 and TRBJ2-2; TRBD1 agrees at 8 bases. The V gene's germline CDR1 is LNHDA and CDR2 SQIVND (reference sequence). J lost 5 bases, V lost 2 bases, and 4 bases had no gene match. This CDR3 region has 15 residues. The DNA for the CDR3 is TGTGCCAGTAGTATAAGGACAGGGCGGACCGGGGAGCTGTTTTTT. Its protein product is CASSIRTGRTGELFF.

The J gene is TRBJ2-3, the V gene TRBV7-9; D may be TRBD1 (6 bases). V lost 5 bases and J lost 0, with 9 bases in between. This CDR3 comprises 14 residues. The germline CDR1 and CDR2 sequences are SEHNR and FQNEAQ (reference sequence). CDR3 nucleotides: TGTGCCAGCAGCCCAGGGGTCAGCACAGATACGCAGTATTTT. It codes for CASSPGVSTDTQYF.

The chain employs TRBV9 and TRBJ1-2; D perhaps matches TRBD1 (5 bases). Germline CDR1 SGDLS, CDR2 YYNGEE. V was pared by 4 bases and J by 4 bases, with 14 bases between. The CDR3 totals 14 residues. CDR3 bases: TGTGCCAGCAGCCCTCCGGGGCGGGCCTATGGCTACACCTTC. The encoded protein is CASSPPGRAYGYTF. Full variable domain (rest looked up from reference TRBV9 and TRBJ1-2): DSGVTQTPKHLITATGQRVTLRCSPRSGDLSVYWYQQSLDQGLQFLIQYYNGEERAKGNILERFSAQQFPDLHSELNLSSLELGDSALYFCASSPPGRAYGYTFGSGTRLTVV.

The chain joins TRBV5-6 to TRBJ1-3, with D possibly being TRBD1 (6 bases). Germline lookup yields CDR1 SGHDT and CDR2 YYEEEE. Trimming pared 3 bases from V and 1 base from J, leaving 14 bases between. This CDR3 spans 16 amino acids. The CDR3 nucleotides are TGTGCCAGCAGCTCGGGACACCTGACTTCTGGAAACACCATATATTTT. It yields the protein CASSSGHLTSGNTIYF.

In its sample, this clone was seen once. V usage is TRBV19 and J usage is TRBJ2-1, with 10 bases identical to TRBD1. The J segment lost 2 bases and the V segment lost 0 bases, leaving 10 bases of the junction unmatched. From germline, CDR1 is LNHDA and CDR2 SQIVND (reference sequence). This CDR3 contains 19 residues. For the CDR3, the DNA is TGTGCCAGTAGTATAGATCCCACAAGACAGGGGGCCACCTACAATGAGCAGTTCTTC. Its translation is CASSIDPTRQGATYNEQFF.

The CDR3 sequence: CASRPKDREDTGELFF. CDR3 DNA: TGCGCCAGCCGACCTAAGGACAGGGAGGACACCGGGGAGCTGTTTTTT. This sequence joins TRBV5-1 and TRBJ2-2; 8 bases line up with TRBD1. The CDR3 is made up of 16 amino acids. V dropped 7 bases and J dropped 3; count of bases not matched to a gene: 11. Germline V gene sequence: CDR1 SGHRS, CDR2 YFSETQ.

This chain links TRBV5-5 with TRBJ1-4; D is ambiguous. Trimming took 2 bases from V and 0 from J, leaving 8 bases between them. The CDR3 has 15 residues. Germline values: CDR1 SGHKS, CDR2 YYEKEE (reference sequence). The CDR3 DNA is TGTGCCAGCAGCTTTCAGCCTGCAACTAATGAAAAACTGTTTTTT. Amino acids: CASSFQPATNEKLFF.

The chain recombines TRBV7-6 with TRBJ2-7; D is tentatively TRBD1 or TRBD2 (5 bases each). Trimming removed 3 bases at V and 2 bases at J, with 20 bases between. This CDR3 region has 17 residues. The V gene's germline CDR1 is SGHVS and CDR2 FNYEAQ. This CDR3 reads CASSLGPMGPATYEQYF. For the CDR3, the DNA is TGTGCCAGCAGCTTGGGCCCAATGGGACCGGCGACCTACGAGCAGTACTTC.

The chain carries TRBV28 and TRBJ1-3; D may be TRBD1 (5 bases). Trimming took 2 bases from V and 0 from J, leaving 11 bases between them. Germline CDR1 reads MDHEN; CDR2 reads SYDVKM. This CDR3 is 16 amino acids long. In DNA form, the CDR3 reads TGTGCCAGCAGTTTAGCCCAGGGTCGCTCTGGAAACACCATATATTTT. Translated: CASSLAQGRSGNTIYF.

The genes are TRBV5-1 and TRBJ2-3, with D perhaps matching TRBD2 (5 bases). V was clipped by 0 bases and J by 3 bases, with 11 bases between them. Germline CDR1 SGHRS, CDR2 YFSETQ. This CDR3 is built from 15 residues. The CDR3 is CASSLGGRGTDTQYF. As DNA, the CDR3 is TGCGCCAGCAGCTTGGGGGGTCGAGGGACAGATACGCAGTATTTT.

CDR3 coding DNA: TGTGCCAGTAGTATAGATCAAGGGAGGGGTAGAGATACGCAGTATTTT. It encodes CASSIDQGRGRDTQYF. The chain links TRBV19 to TRBJ2-3; 7 bases fit TRBD2. CDR1 and CDR2 from the germline V gene are LNHDA and SQIVND (reference sequence). The CDR3 is made up of 16 amino acids. V trimming: 0 bases; J trimming: 5 bases; junction bases outside the gene matches: 8.

This clone was detected once. The gene calls are TRBV2 and TRBJ2-5; the D gene is possibly TRBD1 (6 bases). V lost 6 bases and J lost 7, with 6 bases in between. Germline CDR1 is SNHLY and CDR2 is FYNNEI. The CDR3 has 10 residues. The CDR3, as DNA: TGTGCCAGCAGAGGGGGGACCCAGTACTTC. Protein: CASRGGTQYF.

The CDR3 region has the DNA TGTGCCAGCAGCCCAGGGGGCAATGAAAAACTGTTTTTT. It encodes CASSPGGNEKLFF. The chain recombines TRBV7-2 with TRBJ1-4; 8 bases match TRBD1. Germline CDR1 is SGHTA and CDR2 is FQGNSA. The CDR3 is made up of 13 amino acids. Unmatched junction bases numbered 1, after V lost 5 bases and J lost 5 bases.

This sequence joins TRBV6-1 and TRBJ2-7, with 10 bases matching TRBD1. After removal of 4 bases from V and 5 bases from J, the junction contained 8 bases not matched to a gene. The V gene's germline CDR1 is MNHNS and CDR2 SASEGT. The CDR3 is 15 residues long. CDR3 sequence reads: CASSVGQGTVHEQYF. The DNA for the CDR3 is TGTGCCAGCAGTGTGGGACAGGGGACGGTCCACGAGCAGTACTTC.

The chain combines TRBV27 with TRBJ2-3; 10 bases align to TRBD2. There are 15 residues in the CDR3. Germline trimming cut 7 bases from V and 5 bases from J; bases unmatched to any gene: 9. Germline V gives CDR1 MNHEY, CDR2 SMNVEV (reference sequence). The CDR3, as DNA: TGTGCCAGCACTCCCGCGGGACTAGCGTTAGATACGCAGTATTTT. Its protein is CASTPAGLALDTQYF.

V and J are TRBV7-3 and TRBJ2-2; a possible D gene is TRBD2 (6 bases). CDR3 length equals 15 residues. The germline gives CDR1 SGHTA, CDR2 FQGTGA. The V and J ends lost 5 bases and 0 bases respectively, with 10 bases between them. The CDR3 loop is CASSLSGSNTGELFF. DNA for the CDR3: TGTGCCAGCAGCCTTAGCGGCTCGAACACCGGGGAGCTGTTTTTT.

The chain has TRBV6-6 and TRBJ2-2, with TRBD1 matching 7 bases. CDR1 MNHNY and CDR2 SVGAGI come from the germline V gene (reference sequence). The CDR3 is 15 residues long. V trimming: 1 base; J trimming: 4 bases; junction bases outside the gene matches: 3. The CDR3 bases are TGTGCCAGCAGTTACTACAGGGGCTCCACCGGGGAGCTGTTTTTT. Translation gives CASSYYRGSTGELFF.

This chain joins TRBV19 and TRBJ2-7, with a weak D call TRBD1 (6 bases). The CDR3 consists of 12 residues. V dropped 4 bases and J dropped 6 bases, with 10 bases sitting between them. The V gene's germline CDR1 is LNHDA and CDR2 SQIVND (reference sequence). The CDR3, as DNA: TGTGCCAGTAGTAGAGACAGGAGCGAGCAGTACTTC. It yields the protein CASSRDRSEQYF.

The chain uses TRBV4-3 and TRBJ2-1, with TRBD2 matching over 8 bases. The CDR3 extends over 14 amino acids. CDR1 is LGHNA, CDR2 YSLEER, per germline. Trimming removed 1 base from V and 8 bases from J; junction bases left unmatched: 4. CDR3 bases: TGCGCCAGCAGCCAAGGACTAGCGTCGCATGAGCAGTTCTTC. Its protein product is CASSQGLASHEQFF.

V is TRBV25-1 and J is TRBJ2-7, with D uncertain. This CDR3 spans 12 amino acids. V was pared by 3 bases and J by 4 bases, with 7 bases between. Germline V lookup: CDR1 MGHDK, CDR2 SYGVNS. Here the CDR3 DNA reads TGTGCCAGCAGTGACTGGGCTTACGAGCAGTACTTC. It translates to CASSDWAYEQYF.

The J gene is TRBJ2-3, the V gene TRBV7-9; tentatively, D is TRBD1 or TRBD2 (5 bases each). The CDR3 runs to 17 residues. V lost 2 bases, J lost 2 bases, and 17 bases lay in between. Per the germline V gene, CDR1 is SEHNR and CDR2 is FQNEAQ (reference sequence). DNA for the CDR3: TGTGCCAGCAGCTTATCAAGAGGGGCGTCTTCCACAGATACGCAGTATTTT. Translation: CASSLSRGASSTDTQYF.

This chain uses TRBV28 with TRBJ1-4; D gene uncertain. V was trimmed by 3 bases and J by 4 bases, leaving 9 bases between them. The germline CDR1 and CDR2 sequences are MDHEN and SYDVKM. The CDR3 sequence is 14 residues long. DNA for the CDR3: TGTGCCAGCAGTTTGGGTCAGAGTAATGAAAAACTGTTTTTT. Protein: CASSLGQSNEKLFF.

The CDR3: CASSYRGTRGYTF. The DNA of the CDR3 is TGTGCCAGCAGCTATCGGGGCACGAGAGGCTACACCTTC. This chain connects TRBV2 to TRBJ1-2; perhaps TRBD1 as D (5 bases). Germline CDR1 reads SNHLY; CDR2 reads FYNNEI. The length of the CDR3 is 13 residues. Deletions cut 6 bases from V and 8 bases from J, with 16 bases between.